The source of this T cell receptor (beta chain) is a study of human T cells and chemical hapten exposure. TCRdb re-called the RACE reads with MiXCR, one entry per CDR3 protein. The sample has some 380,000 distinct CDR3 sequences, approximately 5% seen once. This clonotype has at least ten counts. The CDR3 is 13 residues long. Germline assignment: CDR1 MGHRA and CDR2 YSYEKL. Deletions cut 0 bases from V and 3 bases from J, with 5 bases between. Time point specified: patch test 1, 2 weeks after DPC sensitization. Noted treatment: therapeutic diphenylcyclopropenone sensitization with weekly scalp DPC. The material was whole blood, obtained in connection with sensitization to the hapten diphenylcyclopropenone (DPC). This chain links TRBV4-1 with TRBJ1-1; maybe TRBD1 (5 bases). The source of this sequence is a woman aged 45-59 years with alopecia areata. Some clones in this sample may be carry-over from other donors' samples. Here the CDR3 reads CASSQDRDTEAFF. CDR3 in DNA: TGCGCCAGCAGCCAAGACAGGGACACTGAAGCTTTCTTT.